This T cell receptor beta chain was profiled in a study of cytomegalovirus exposure and HLA in healthy donors. Findings of the study overall: The listing of 150 to 200 TCR beta chains classed them as cytomegalovirus-associated.

At collection, donors were nominally healthy, but unrecorded immune exposures were probable. The germline CDR1 and CDR2 sequences are ENHRY and SYGVKD. The germline V and J ends were trimmed by 8 bases and 1 base, with 8 bases remaining between them. The CDR3 spans 12 residues. As for this clone: Its target is not known.

PCR was performed using 60 Vbeta and 13 Jbeta primers. The protocol was immunoSEQ multiplex PCR, while the TCRdb copy is restricted to in-frame clones and leaves out a portion. The data contain fewer than 250,000 clones, 85% to 90% of them singletons. J is TRBJ2-5 and V is TRBV10-3; D unresolved. This clonotype was obtained from a human donor in good health. The sequenced sample was PBMCs. CDR3 sequence: CAIGNSQETQYF. In DNA form, the CDR3 reads TGTGCCATCGGCAACAGCCAAGAGACCCAGTACTTC.